This TCR beta chain comes out of a study of blood T cells in healthy people across ages (dated by TCRdb to between 2015 and 2016). With regard to the full study: In model experiments, template switching captured roughly one uniquely barcoded TCR beta cDNA molecule for every two T cells. Using deep sequencing normalized with unique cDNA molecular identifiers, the study measured how TCR beta repertoire diversity changes with age. Two additional independent replicas of 1 million unique cDNA reads from the same blood draw were analyzed for two donors (one aged 18 to 30 and one aged 80 or older). To avoid experimental bias, donors of different ages were randomly spread across the sequencing lanes. Donors were grouped into four age groups: young (average 16 years), middle-aged (about 38), aged (around 60) and long-lived (about 89). Beyond this particular receptor, the publication reports: Estimates of total diversity based on one million sequenced T cells were regarded as lower bounds and as underestimates. Since profiling was done on bulk unsorted PBMCs, naive and antigen-experienced compartments could not be conclusively compared. A strong correlation was found between observed TCR beta diversity and the percentage of naive T cells measured by flow cytometry. The CMV infection status of donors was not known, potentially confounding age-related changes in expanded clonotypes. Compared with the aged group, more naive CD4+ T cells, fewer expanded clones and increased TCR diversity were shown by the long-lived group, suggesting age selection. As age increased, observed TCR beta diversity per million T cells dropped in a roughly linear way, and a significant reduction was already evident by age approximately 40.

On this clonotype itself: It lacks a known antigen. Per-nucleotide qualities are absent, and no much larger clonotype sits a single base away.

Library method: 5' RACE. Sequencing instrument: Illumina HiSeq 2500. The second PCR ran for about 7 to 11 cycles and used a J-beta primer mix along with a sample-barcoded 5' primer. A template-switch 5' adaptor carrying 12 random nucleotides introduced a unique molecular identifier onto each TCR beta cDNA molecule. Each sample yielded at least 2.5 million CDR3-containing paired-end reads. First-strand cDNA was synthesized from all RNA with the Mint cDNA synthesis kit, primed by a TRBC-specific oligonucleotide. Following uracil-DNA glycosylase treatment, all cDNA underwent a first 18-cycle PCR with the universal primers M1SS and BC2_uni_R. The study's own analysis went as follows. For normalization, 1 million high-quality reads were randomly selected from each sample, with every read carrying a distinct molecular identifier. Reads sharing molecular identifiers were discarded rather than binned into consensus sequences. MiTCR, set to a Q25 quality threshold and the strictest error-elimination algorithm, was used for CDR3 identification, clonotype clustering and error correction. A nonparametric unseen species model with Euler transformation was used to estimate a lower bound on total TCR beta diversity. Clones were called with MiXCR by TCRdb after fastp trimmed the public reads at Q25, and only in-frame beta chains were retained. A single entry per CDR3 protein holds the most common genes and DNA from its merged rows. These V and J calls rely on TCRdb rather than the paper's analysis. This sample lists 550,000 to 750,000 distinct CDR3 sequences; around a fifth were detected once. The top ten constitute about 3.6% of the sample.

The trim is 8 bases for V and 5 bases for J, with a gap of 6 bases between the germline ends. From its cysteine to its phenylalanine, the CDR3 spans 9 amino acids. Just CDR3 DNA is preserved here, 27 bases in frame from base 1. CDR1 DFQATT and CDR2 SNEGSKA are derived from the germline V gene (reference sequence). The approximately 39 donors, aged about 6 to 100 years, were systemically healthy Caucasian individuals from Russia. Roughly 9.5 milliliters of peripheral blood were drawn from each donor into EDTA-treated Vacutainer tubes. Ficoll-Paque density-gradient centrifugation was used to isolate PBMCs, with at least 7 million per sample. Total RNA was extracted from PBMCs with Trizol reagent, with at least 5 micrograms obtained per sample. Naive CD45RAhigh/CD27high T cell percentages were measured by flow cytometry on a PBMC aliquot from every donor.

This receptor chain uses TRBV20-1 and TRBJ1-2; the D gene is not confidently resolved. The specimen sequenced was blood. This receptor was taken from a man between 65 and 85 years old in good health. Here the CDR3 is given as CSHQYGYTF. The sequenced DNA: TGCAGTCACCAATATGGCTACACCTTC.